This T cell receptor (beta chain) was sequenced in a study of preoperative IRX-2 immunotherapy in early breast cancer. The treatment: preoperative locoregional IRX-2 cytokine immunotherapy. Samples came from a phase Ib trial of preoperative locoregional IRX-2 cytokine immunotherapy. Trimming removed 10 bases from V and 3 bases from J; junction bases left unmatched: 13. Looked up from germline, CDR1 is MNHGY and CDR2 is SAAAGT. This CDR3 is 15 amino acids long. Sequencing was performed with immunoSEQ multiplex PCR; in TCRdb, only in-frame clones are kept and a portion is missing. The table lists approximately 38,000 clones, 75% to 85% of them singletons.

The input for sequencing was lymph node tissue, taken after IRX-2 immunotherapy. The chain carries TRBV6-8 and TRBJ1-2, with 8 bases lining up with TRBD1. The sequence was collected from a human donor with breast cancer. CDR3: CATQTGEVGHYGYTF. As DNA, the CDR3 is TGTGCCACACAGACAGGGGAAGTGGGGCACTATGGCTACACCTTC.